This T cell receptor beta chain was profiled in a study of T-cell reconstitution after alpha-beta-depleted transplantation in children. Germline lookup yields CDR1 ENHRY and CDR2 SYGVKD. The CDR3 has 14 residues. V was clipped by 7 bases and J by 4 bases, with 16 bases between them. Unique molecular identifiers were built into the TCRbeta library. TCRdb reanalysed the PCR reads using MiXCR and keeps one entry per CDR3 protein. The sample has some 220,000 distinct CDR3 sequences; about 9.5% are singletons. This clonotype was counted many times. The V and J genes are TRBV10-3 and TRBJ1-2; D ambiguous. The TCR was taken from a human donor who donated a stem cell graft to a child with acute lymphoblastic leukemia. This specimen was PBMCs from the stem cell graft donor, taken from the stem cell graft. The CDR3 coding sequence is TGTGCCATCACCGTCGGCAAAGATCCCTATGGCTACACCTTC. This sequence encodes CAITVGKDPYGYTF.